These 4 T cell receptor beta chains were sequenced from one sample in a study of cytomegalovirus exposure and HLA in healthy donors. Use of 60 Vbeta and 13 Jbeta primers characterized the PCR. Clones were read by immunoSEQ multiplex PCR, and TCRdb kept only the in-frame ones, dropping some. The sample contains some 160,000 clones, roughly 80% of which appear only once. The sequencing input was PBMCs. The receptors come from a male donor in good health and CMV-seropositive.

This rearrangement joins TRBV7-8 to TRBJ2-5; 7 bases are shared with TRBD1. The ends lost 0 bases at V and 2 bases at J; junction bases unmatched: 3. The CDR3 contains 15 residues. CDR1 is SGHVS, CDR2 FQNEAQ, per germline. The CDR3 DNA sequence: TGTGCCAGCAGCTTAGCTGGGACAGATCAAGAGACCCAGTACTTC. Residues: CASSLAGTDQETQYF.

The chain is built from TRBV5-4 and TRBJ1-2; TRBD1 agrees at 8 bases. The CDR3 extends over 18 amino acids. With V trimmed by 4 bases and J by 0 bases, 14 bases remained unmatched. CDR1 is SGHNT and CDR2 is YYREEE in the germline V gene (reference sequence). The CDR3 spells CASSLRQGANNPNYGYTF. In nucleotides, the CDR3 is TGTGCCAGCAGCCTCCGGCAGGGGGCGAACAATCCTAACTATGGCTACACCTTC.

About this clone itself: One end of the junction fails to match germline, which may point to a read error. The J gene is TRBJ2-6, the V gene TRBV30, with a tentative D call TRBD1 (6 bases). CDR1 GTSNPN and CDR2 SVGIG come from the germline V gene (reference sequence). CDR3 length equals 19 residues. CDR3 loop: CAWSAIGQLTTSGANGLTF. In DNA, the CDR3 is TGTGCCTGGAGTGCCATAGGACAGCTAACCACCTCTGGGGCCAACGGCCTGACTTTC.

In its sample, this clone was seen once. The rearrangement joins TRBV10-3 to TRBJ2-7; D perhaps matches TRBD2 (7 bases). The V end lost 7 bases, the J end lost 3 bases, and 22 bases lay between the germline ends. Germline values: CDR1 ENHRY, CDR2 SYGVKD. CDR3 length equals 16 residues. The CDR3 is CAIKNQGLADGYEQYF. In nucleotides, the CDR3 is TGTGCCATCAAAAATCAGGGGCTAGCGGATGGCTACGAGCAGTACTTC.